This T cell receptor (beta chain) was observed in a study of CD8+ T cells in alopecia areata (dated by TCRdb to 2016 to 2019). A note on the overall study: The treated patients took part in an open-label pilot trial in which moderate-to-severe alopecia areata was treated with oral tofacitinib at 5 to 10 mg twice daily. Patients stayed on tofacitinib for 6 to 18 months and then had 6 months of follow-up off drug so that delayed response and recurrence could be assessed. High-throughput TCRbeta sequencing was used to examine T cell clonal expansion in alopecia areata in both the C3H/HeJ mouse model and human patients. Human TCRbeta sequencing covered scalp tissue and sorted CD4+ and CD8+ peripheral blood T cells from patchy and totalis/universalis alopecia areata patients and healthy controls. Biopsies were taken from tofacitinib-treated patients at baseline and again at 4 and 24 weeks into treatment, and several of those patients also had a later scalp biopsy. Clonality in the scalp was compared among normal scalp (n=4), patchy alopecia areata scalp (n=8), and alopecia totalis/universalis scalp (n=8). The RNA source kit depended on sample type: the PAXgene miRNA kit for fixed scalp, the miRNeasy kit for PBMCs, and the RNeasy kit for mouse skin. immunoSEQ multiplex PCR using 35 Vbeta forward primers and 13 Jbeta reverse primers was used to amplify TCRbeta CDR3 regions. General study outcomes and caveats: Compared with normal scalp, lesional scalp, particularly in alopecia totalis/universalis, had higher clonality and more expanded CD8+ clones, which suggests antigenic drive. Unlike mouse skin, where gammadelta T cells dominate, normal human skin contains resident alphabeta T cells that get sequenced too, which complicates analysis of the scalp TCR repertoire. Compared with mice, TCR sequences shared between patients were less clear, possibly partly because of HLA diversity across the patient population.

Explained via the paper, the time point label denotes: baseline before oral tofacitinib. Lesional scalp punch biopsies and peripheral blood were obtained from alopecia areata patients. PBMCs were separated by density centrifugation and stained for CD3, CD4 and CD8, after which CD4+ and CD8+ T cells were sorted on a FACSAria. The library came from the immunoSEQ multiplex PCR assay. RNA was extracted from all samples and reverse transcribed into cDNA, which served as template for TCR sequencing. SuperScript III was used for first-strand cDNA synthesis, primed with a 2:1 mix of oligo-dT and random hexamers. A synthetic immune receptor repertoire was used to gauge amplification bias, and whatever bias remained was removed computationally. On the authors' methods: Raw reads were preprocessed to remove errors, and CDR3 was defined by IMGT conventions from the conserved cysteine to phenylalanine. Clonality was computed as 1 minus the Shannon entropy, with the entropy normalized by log2 of the number of productive unique TCRs. Whether each scalp clone was CD4 or CD8 was inferred by checking scalp TCRbeta sequences against the CD4 and CD8 repertoires from sorted blood. This is the immuneACCESS table as TCRdb keeps it, with only in-frame sequences that have V and J called. A part of the clones is gone; compared with another copy, unresolved V genes explain less than half, and the rest is unexplained. The V and J calls and the clone size are those of that table, but D and trimming were determined from the DNA. The sample table lists roughly 250,000 clones, roughly two thirds of them with a count of one. The ten largest clones capture around 1.2% of the sample.

With regard to this clone: The antigen it recognizes is unknown. Within one base of it there is no much larger clone, and no base qualities were kept.

The source was CD4+ T cells sorted from blood, collected at week 0. The TCR originated in a human donor with alopecia areata.

The nucleotides are TGTGCCAGCAGCAAAGAGATCTTGGCGGATGGCTACACCTTC. This is translated as CASSKEILADGYTF. The chain was built from TRBV11-1 and TRBJ1-2, with no confident D gene call. The CDR3 holds 14 amino acids from the cysteine to the phenylalanine. The retained sequence is limited to the CDR3, 42 bases, with the frame set at the first base. A distance of 16 bases separates the germline ends of V and J, which lose 5 bases and 6 bases respectively. CDR1 SGHAT and CDR2 FQDESV were looked up in the germline V gene (reference sequence).